The clone carrying this T cell receptor (beta chain) showed up just a few times. As yet, its antigen is unknown. Making the TCR beta libraries involved quantitative 5'-RACE with molecular barcodes. MiXCR was run by TCRdb on the 5' RACE reads, yielding one entry per CDR3 protein. The sample carries some 40,000 distinct CDR3 sequences, roughly 3.1% recorded once. The entry originates in a study of CD8 T cells in ankylosing spondylitis. General study results and limits: There was a TCR beta motif, made of 7 to 9 highly homologous variants, that appeared characteristic of ankylosing spondylitis blood. Reported data indicate significant enrichment of disease-linked clones within matched ankylosing spondylitis synovial fluid. Some of the motif variants had earlier been found in reactive arthritis patients' fluid and blood.

The trim removed 4 bases at V and 4 bases at J, leaving 11 bases unmatched. This CDR3 spans 16 amino acids. The germline CDR1 and CDR2 sequences are SGDLS and YYNGEE. The sequence was collected from a male donor with ankylosing spondylitis or in good health (not recorded which). This chain joins TRBV9 and TRBJ2-3, with 8 bases identical to TRBD2. The sample comprised blood, either unsorted or a sorted T cell fraction (not recorded which). The CDR3 is CASSPRPAGAADTQYF. In DNA, the CDR3 is TGTGCCAGCAGCCCGCGCCCAGCGGGGGCGGCAGATACGCAGTATTTT.